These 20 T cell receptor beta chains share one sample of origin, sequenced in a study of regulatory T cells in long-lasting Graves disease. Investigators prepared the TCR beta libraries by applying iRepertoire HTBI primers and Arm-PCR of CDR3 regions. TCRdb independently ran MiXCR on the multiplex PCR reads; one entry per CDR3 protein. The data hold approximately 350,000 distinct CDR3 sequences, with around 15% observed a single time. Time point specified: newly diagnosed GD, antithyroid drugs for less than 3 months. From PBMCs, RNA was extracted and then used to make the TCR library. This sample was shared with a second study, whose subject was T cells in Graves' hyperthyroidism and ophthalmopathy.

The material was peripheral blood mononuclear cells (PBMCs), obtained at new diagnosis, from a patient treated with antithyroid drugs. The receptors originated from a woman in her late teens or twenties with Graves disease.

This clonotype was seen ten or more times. CDR3 residues: CASTSMSFGGTDTQYF. CDR3 bases: TGTGCCAGCACCTCAATGTCCTTCGGGGGCACAGATACGCAGTATTTT. The chain combines TRBV6-2 or TRBV6-3 with TRBJ2-3; D may be TRBD2 (5 bases). This CDR3 has 16 amino acids. Trimming removed 7 bases from V and 1 base from J, with 18 bases in between. Germline V CDR1 and CDR2: MNHEY, SVGEGT.

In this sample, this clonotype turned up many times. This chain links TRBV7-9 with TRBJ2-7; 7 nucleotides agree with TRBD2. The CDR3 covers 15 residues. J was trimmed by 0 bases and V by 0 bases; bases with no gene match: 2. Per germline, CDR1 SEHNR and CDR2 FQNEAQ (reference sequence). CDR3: CASSLALAVSYEQYF. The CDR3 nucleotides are TGTGCCAGCAGCTTAGCCCTAGCGGTCTCCTACGAGCAGTACTTC.

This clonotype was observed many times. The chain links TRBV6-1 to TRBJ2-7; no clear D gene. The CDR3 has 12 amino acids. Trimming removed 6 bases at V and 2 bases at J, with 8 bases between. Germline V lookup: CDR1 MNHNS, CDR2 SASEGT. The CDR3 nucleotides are TGTGCCAGCAGCAGGAGAACCTACGAGCAGTACTTC. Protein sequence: CASSRRTYEQYF.

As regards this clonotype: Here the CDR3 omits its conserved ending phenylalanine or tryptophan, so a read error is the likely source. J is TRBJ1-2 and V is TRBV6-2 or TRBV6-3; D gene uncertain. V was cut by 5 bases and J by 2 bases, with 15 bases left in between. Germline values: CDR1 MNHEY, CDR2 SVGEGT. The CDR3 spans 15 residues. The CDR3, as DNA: TGTGCCAGCAGTGTAACAGACGCCAGCAACTATGGCTACACCTCC. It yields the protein CASSVTDASNYGYTS.

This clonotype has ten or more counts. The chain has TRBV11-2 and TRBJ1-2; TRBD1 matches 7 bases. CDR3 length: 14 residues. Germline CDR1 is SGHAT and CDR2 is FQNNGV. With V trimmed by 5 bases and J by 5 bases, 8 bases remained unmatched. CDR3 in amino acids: CASSHPGQTYGYTF. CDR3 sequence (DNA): TGTGCCAGCAGCCACCCGGGACAGACTTATGGCTACACCTTC. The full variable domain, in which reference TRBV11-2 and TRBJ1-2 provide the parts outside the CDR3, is EAGVAQSPRYKIIEKRQSVAFWCNPISGHATLYWYQQILGQGPKLLIQFQNNGVVDDSQLPKDRFSAERLKGVDSTLKIQPAKLEDSAVYLCASSHPGQTYGYTFGSGTRLTVV.

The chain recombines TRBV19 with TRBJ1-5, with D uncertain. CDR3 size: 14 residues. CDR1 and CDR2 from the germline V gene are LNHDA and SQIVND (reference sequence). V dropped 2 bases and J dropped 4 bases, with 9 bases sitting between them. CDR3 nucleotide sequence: TGTGCCAGTAGTATATCGGGAGGAAATCAGCCCCAGCATTTT. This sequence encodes CASSISGGNQPQHF.

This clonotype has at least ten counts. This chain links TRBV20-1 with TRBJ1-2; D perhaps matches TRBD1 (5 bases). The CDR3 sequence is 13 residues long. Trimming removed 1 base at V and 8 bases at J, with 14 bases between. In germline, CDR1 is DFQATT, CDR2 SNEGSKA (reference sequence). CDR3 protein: CSARAEGAWGYTF. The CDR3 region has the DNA TGCAGTGCTAGAGCCGAAGGGGCCTGGGGCTACACCTTC.

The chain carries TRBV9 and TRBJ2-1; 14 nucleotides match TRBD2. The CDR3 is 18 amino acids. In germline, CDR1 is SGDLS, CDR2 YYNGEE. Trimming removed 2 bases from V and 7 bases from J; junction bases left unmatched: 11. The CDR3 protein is CASSVQETSGGALNEQFF. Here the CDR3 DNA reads TGTGCCAGCAGCGTGCAGGAGACTAGCGGGGGGGCTTTGAATGAGCAGTTCTTC.

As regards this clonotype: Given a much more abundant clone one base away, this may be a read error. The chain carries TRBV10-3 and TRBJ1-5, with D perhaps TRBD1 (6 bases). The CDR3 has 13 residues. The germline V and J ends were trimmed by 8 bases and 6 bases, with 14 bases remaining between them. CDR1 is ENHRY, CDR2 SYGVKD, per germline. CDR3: CAIRGAGSQPQHF. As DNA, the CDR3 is TGTGCCATCCGGGGGGCTGGCAGTCAGCCCCAGCATTTT.

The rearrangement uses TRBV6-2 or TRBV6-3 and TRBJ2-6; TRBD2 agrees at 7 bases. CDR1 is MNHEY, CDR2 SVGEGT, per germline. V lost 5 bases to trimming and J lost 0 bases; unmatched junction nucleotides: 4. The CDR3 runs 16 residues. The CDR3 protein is CASSEERGSGANVLTF. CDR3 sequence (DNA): TGTGCCAGCAGTGAAGAGCGGGGCTCTGGGGCCAACGTCCTGACTTTC.

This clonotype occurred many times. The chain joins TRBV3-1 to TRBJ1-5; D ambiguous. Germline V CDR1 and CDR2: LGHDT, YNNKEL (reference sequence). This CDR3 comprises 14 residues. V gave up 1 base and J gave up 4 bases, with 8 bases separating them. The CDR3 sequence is CASSQASGNQPQHF. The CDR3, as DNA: TGTGCCAGCAGCCAAGCCTCAGGTAATCAGCCCCAGCATTTT.

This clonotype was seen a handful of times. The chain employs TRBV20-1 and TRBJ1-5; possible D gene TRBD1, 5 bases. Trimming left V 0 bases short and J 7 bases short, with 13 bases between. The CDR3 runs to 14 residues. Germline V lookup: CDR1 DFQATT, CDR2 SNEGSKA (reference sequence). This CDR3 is CSARDERGGQPQHF. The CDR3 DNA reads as TGCAGTGCTAGAGATGAGAGGGGAGGACAGCCCCAGCATTTT.

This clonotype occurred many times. DNA for the CDR3: TGCGCCAGCGCGGACAGGGGGCGGGAACGCAATGAGCAGTTCTTC. Translation: CASADRGRERNEQFF. V and J are TRBV5-1 and TRBJ2-1, with 11 bases aligning to TRBD1. Germline CDR1 SGHRS, CDR2 YFSETQ. The CDR3 has 15 amino acids. V dropped 7 bases and J dropped 6; count of bases not matched to a gene: 9. Combining the CDR3 with reference TRBV5-1 and TRBJ2-1 gives the whole variable domain KAGVTQTPRYLIKTRGQQVTLSCSPISGHRSVSWYQQTPGQGLQFLFEYFSETQRNKGNFPGRFSGRQFSNSRSEMNVSTLELGDSALYLCASADRGRERNEQFFGPGTRLTVL.

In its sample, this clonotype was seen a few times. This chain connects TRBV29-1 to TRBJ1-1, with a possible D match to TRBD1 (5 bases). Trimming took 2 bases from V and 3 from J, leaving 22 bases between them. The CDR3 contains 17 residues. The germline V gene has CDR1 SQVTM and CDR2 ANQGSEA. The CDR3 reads CSVELQQVNSKDTEAFF. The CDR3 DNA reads TGCAGCGTTGAACTCCAACAGGTCAACTCTAAGGACACTGAAGCTTTCTTT.

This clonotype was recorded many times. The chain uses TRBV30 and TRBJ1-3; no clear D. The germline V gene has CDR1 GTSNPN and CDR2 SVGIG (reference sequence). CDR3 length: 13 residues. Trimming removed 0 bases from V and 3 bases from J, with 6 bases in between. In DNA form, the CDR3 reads TGTGCCTGGAGTGTAACCGGTGGAAACACCATATATTTT. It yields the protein CAWSVTGGNTIYF.

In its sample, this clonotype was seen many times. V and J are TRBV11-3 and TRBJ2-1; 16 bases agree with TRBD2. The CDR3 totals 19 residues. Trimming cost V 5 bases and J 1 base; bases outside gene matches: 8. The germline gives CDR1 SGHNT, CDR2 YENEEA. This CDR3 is CASSAAGTSGGASYNEQFF. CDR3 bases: TGTGCCAGCAGCGCCGCCGGGACTAGCGGGGGGGCTTCCTACAATGAGCAGTTCTTC.

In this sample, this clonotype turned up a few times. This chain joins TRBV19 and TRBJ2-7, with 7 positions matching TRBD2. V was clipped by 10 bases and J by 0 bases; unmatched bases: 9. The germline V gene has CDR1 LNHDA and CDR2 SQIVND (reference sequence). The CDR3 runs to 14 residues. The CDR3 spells CATSPREASYEQYF. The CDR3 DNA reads TGTGCCACTTCACCTCGGGAGGCCTCCTACGAGCAGTACTTC.

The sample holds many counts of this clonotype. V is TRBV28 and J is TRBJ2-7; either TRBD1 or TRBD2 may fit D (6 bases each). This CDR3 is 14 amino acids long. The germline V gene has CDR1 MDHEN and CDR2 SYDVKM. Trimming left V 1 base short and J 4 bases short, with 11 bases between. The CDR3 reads CASSLYLGGYEQYF. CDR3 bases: TGTGCCAGCAGTTTATACCTAGGGGGGTACGAGCAGTACTTC.

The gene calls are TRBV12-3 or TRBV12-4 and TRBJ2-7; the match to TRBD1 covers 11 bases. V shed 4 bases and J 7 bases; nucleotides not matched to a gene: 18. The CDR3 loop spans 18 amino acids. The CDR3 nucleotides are TGTGCCAGCAGTTCATTTACCCCGGACAGGGGGCGTCTGGGAGAGCAGTACTTC. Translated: CASSSFTPDRGRLGEQYF.

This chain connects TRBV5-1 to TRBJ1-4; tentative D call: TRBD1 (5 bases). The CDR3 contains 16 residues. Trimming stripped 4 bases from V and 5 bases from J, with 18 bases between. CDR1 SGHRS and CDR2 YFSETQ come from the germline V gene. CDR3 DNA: TGCGCCAGCAGCATACGCACCGGGACGGCAAATGAAAAACTGTTTTTT. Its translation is CASSIRTGTANEKLFF. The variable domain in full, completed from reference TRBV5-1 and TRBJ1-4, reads KAGVTQTPRYLIKTRGQQVTLSCSPISGHRSVSWYQQTPGQGLQFLFEYFSETQRNKGNFPGRFSGRQFSNSRSEMNVSTLELGDSALYLCASSIRTGTANEKLFFGSGTQLSVL.